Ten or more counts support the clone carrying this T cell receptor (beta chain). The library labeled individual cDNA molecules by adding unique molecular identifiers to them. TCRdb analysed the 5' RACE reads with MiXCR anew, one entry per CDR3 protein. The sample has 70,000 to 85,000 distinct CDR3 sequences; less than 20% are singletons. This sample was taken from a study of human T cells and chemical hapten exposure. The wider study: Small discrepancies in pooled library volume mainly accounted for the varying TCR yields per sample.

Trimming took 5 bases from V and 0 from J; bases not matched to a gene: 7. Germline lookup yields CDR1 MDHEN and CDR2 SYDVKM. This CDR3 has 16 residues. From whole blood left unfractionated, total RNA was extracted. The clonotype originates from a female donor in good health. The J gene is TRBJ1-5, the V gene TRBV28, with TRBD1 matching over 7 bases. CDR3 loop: CASSNYRGNSNQPQHF. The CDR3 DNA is TGTGCCAGCAGTAACTACAGGGGTAATAGCAATCAGCCCCAGCATTTT.